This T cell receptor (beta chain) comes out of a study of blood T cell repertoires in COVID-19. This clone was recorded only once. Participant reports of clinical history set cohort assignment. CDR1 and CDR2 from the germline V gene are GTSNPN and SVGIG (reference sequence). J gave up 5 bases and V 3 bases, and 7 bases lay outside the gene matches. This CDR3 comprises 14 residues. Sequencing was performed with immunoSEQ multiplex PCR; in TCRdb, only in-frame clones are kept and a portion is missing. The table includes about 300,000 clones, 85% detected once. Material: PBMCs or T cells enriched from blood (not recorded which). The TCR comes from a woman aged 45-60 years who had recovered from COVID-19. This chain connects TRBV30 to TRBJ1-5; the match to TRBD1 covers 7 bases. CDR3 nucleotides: TGTGCCTGGAGCTCGGGACAGATATATCAGCCCCAGCATTTT. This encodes CAWSSGQIYQPQHF.